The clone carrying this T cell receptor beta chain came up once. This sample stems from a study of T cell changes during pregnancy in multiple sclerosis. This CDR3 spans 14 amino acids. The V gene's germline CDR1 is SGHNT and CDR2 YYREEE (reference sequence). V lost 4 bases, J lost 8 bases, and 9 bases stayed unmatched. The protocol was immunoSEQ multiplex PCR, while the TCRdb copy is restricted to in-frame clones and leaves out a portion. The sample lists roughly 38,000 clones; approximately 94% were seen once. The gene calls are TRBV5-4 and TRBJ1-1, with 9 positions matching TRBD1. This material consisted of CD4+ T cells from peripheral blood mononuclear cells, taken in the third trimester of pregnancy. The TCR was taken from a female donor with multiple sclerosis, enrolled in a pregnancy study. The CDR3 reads CASSGTDRGKEAFF. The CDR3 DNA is TGTGCCAGCAGCGGTACCGACAGGGGGAAAGAAGCTTTCTTT.